This passage covers 16 T cell receptor beta chains from one sample sequenced in a study of T cells expressing NK-cell markers. With the 5' RACE reads reprocessed, TCRdb shows one record per CDR3 protein and no DNA. The sample totals fewer than 400,000 distinct CDR3 sequences; its top ten clones hold 5% to 5.5%. The sample was blood T cells: a sorted CD56 or NKG2C T cell subset, CD4+ or CD8+ T cells, or bulk PBMC T cells (not recorded which). The receptors originated from a man aged 18-75 years in good health.

The J gene is TRBJ1-1, the V gene TRBV7-8; the D call from TCRdb, TRBD1, cannot be confirmed without DNA. The CDR3 is 16 residues long. CDR1 SGHVS and CDR2 FQNEAQ come from the germline V gene. CDR3 residues: CASSPRTGSWYTEAFF.

The chain combines TRBV4-1 with TRBJ2-5; checking the TCRdb D call of TRBD1 is not possible without DNA. This CDR3 has 16 residues. Germline V gene lookup returns CDR1 MGHRA and CDR2 YSYEKL. CDR3 residues: CASSQGQATFQETQYF.

The rearrangement joins TRBV27 to TRBJ1-6; TCRdb gives TRBD1 as the D gene, but with no DNA this cannot be confirmed. From germline, CDR1 is MNHEY and CDR2 SMNVEV (reference sequence). This CDR3 has 18 residues. This CDR3 reads CASRFLRGQRKSASPLHF.

This chain links TRBV6-5 with TRBJ1-2; absent DNA, TCRdb's TRBD1 call cannot be checked. This CDR3 region has 15 residues. The germline gives CDR1 MNHEY, CDR2 SVGAGI. The CDR3 sequence is CASNPTGPDIYGYTF.

This CDR3 reads CASSLLQQGNTEAFF. J is TRBJ1-1 and V is TRBV6-1; TCRdb selects TRBD1, and the lack of DNA leaves this call unchecked. The CDR3 sequence is 15 residues long. The germline V gene has CDR1 MNHNS and CDR2 SASEGT.

The chain is built from TRBV2 and TRBJ2-1; checking the TCRdb D call of TRBD1 is not possible without DNA. The CDR3 is 14 residues long. CDR1 and CDR2 (germline): SNHLY, FYNNEI. The CDR3 spells CASKSDRNYNEQFF.

The genes are TRBV2 and TRBJ1-2; TCRdb picks TRBD1, but there is no DNA to check that call. This CDR3 has 12 residues. Germline CDR1 reads SNHLY; CDR2 reads FYNNEI. CDR3 loop: CASGRGVAGYTF.

The V call is TRBV4-2, the J call TRBJ2-6. The CDR3 consists of 15 residues. Per germline, CDR1 LGHNA and CDR2 YNFKEQ. CDR3 protein: CASSRSISGANVLTF.

The chain employs TRBV29-1 and TRBJ2-7; as DNA is missing, the TRBD2 call by TCRdb cannot be tested. Germline values: CDR1 SQVTM, CDR2 ANQGSEA. The CDR3 consists of 15 residues. CDR3 sequence reads: CSVIGPFTGSYEQYF.

The V and J genes are TRBV19 and TRBJ2-1; TCRdb indicates TRBD2, and absent DNA this call remains unverified. CDR3 length equals 16 residues. Germline lookup yields CDR1 LNHDA and CDR2 SQIVND (reference sequence). The CDR3 region is CASSRTGLPARNEQFF.

The genes are TRBV27 and TRBJ1-1. This CDR3 has 12 amino acids. Germline CDR1 and CDR2: MNHEY and SMNVEV (reference sequence). CDR3: CASSEIRGEAFF.

The J gene is TRBJ1-4, the V gene TRBV23-1; with no DNA, the TCRdb D assignment of TRBD1 cannot be verified. TRBV23-1 carries the ORF label, with uncertain function. The CDR3 totals 17 residues. The CDR3 loop reads CASSHMYRGLGDEKLFF.

The chain employs TRBV5-6 and TRBJ1-1; TCRdb outputs TRBD1, but without DNA this stays unchecked. The CDR3 runs to 15 residues. Germline values: CDR1 SGHDT, CDR2 YYEEEE. CDR3 sequence: CASSFRNRVNTEAFF.

The V and J genes are TRBV11-1 and TRBJ2-2; the D call of TRBD1 rests on TCRdb alone, since no DNA is present to check it. This CDR3 is 16 amino acids long. Germline CDR1 is SGHAT and CDR2 is FQDESV (reference sequence). CDR3 protein: CASSRRGRGNTGELFF.

The chain has TRBV7-9 and TRBJ2-7. The CDR3 consists of 13 residues. CDR1 and CDR2 (germline): SEHNR, FQNEAQ (reference sequence). CDR3 residues: CASSLAGSYEQYF. The full variable domain, its missing parts supplied by reference TRBV7-9 and TRBJ2-7, is DTGVSQNPRHKITKRGQNVTFRCDPISEHNRLYWYRQTLGQGPEFLTYFQNEAQLEKSRLLSDRFSAERPKGSFSTLEIQRTEQGDSAMYLCASSLAGSYEQYFGPGTRLTVT.

The chain recombines TRBV28 with TRBJ2-3. The CDR3 has 15 residues. CDR1 and CDR2 (germline): MDHEN, SYDVKM. The CDR3 loop reads CASSRGVGITDTQYF.